The T cell receptor (beta chain) under discussion was sequenced for a study of blood T cell repertoires in COVID-19. The wider study: Acute-phase and convalescent COVID-19 samples originated in the United States, Italy and Spain.

On this clone itself: The germline gene is not matched at one end of the junction; a read error may be the cause.

CDR1 and CDR2 from the germline V gene are MNHEY and SVGAGI. CDR3 length: 15 amino acids. Under the authors' procedure: Researchers report that nucleated cell counts were estimated from reference gene primer amplification. Clones were sequenced by immunoSEQ multiplex PCR, and TCRdb holds only the in-frame ones, with some missing. For V, J and clone size, that table is used; D and trimming come from the DNA. The sample includes fewer than 400,000 clones, roughly 90% of them seen just once. The receptor was derived from a woman in her thirties who had recovered from COVID-19. The V gene is TRBV6-5, the J gene TRBJ2-1; a possible D gene is TRBD2 (5 bases). Input material: PBMCs or T cells enriched from blood (not recorded which). The CDR3, as DNA: TGTGCCAGCAGTCACTCGTCTAGCTTCAACAATGAGCAGTTCTTC. This codes for CASSHSSSFNNEQFF.